This T cell receptor (beta chain) was identified during a study of cytomegalovirus exposure and HLA in healthy donors. In the PCR, 60 Vbeta and 13 Jbeta primers were used. TCRdb keeps only in-frame clones here, not all; method: immunoSEQ multiplex PCR. This repertoire shows 150,000 to 200,000 clones, around 77% found once; its top ten account for around 1.9%. This clone has just one count. The germline V gene has CDR1 SQVTM and CDR2 ANQGSEA. V lost 8 bases and J lost 3; bases outside the gene matches: 10. The CDR3 length is 13 residues. The sequence came from a woman younger than 45 in good health and CMV-seronegative. Specimen: PBMCs. The V gene is TRBV29-1, the J gene TRBJ2-7; the match to TRBD1 covers 7 bases. CDR3 in amino acids: CSSGKGALYEQYF. For the CDR3, the DNA is TGCAGCTCGGGCAAGGGGGCCCTCTACGAGCAGTACTTC.